A single count supports the clone carrying this T cell receptor beta chain. Authors' data handling: Amplification of reference gene primers provided the estimated nucleated cell counts. The table came from immunoSEQ multiplex PCR; TCRdb's copy has only in-frame clones and leaves some out. Clonal size and the V and J genes are those of that table, whereas D and trimming came from the DNA. The profile shows about 27,000 clones, over 75% of them singletons. V was pared by 3 bases and J by 2 bases, with 9 bases between. CDR1 SGHTS and CDR2 YDEGEE come from the germline V gene. The CDR3 covers 13 residues. These data come from a study of blood T cell repertoires in COVID-19. Study background: Samples of COVID-19 (acute and convalescent) were obtained from the United States, Italy and Spain.

The material sequenced was peripheral blood. The chain combines TRBV5-8 with TRBJ2-7; D is ambiguous. The clonotype originates from a man in his sixties or seventies with acute or convalescent COVID-19. CDR3 sequence: CASSYLVAYEQYF. In nucleotides, the CDR3 is TGTGCCAGCAGCTACTTGGTAGCCTACGAGCAGTACTTC. The entire variable domain, with the rest obtained from reference TRBV5-8 and TRBJ2-7, is as follows: EAGVTQSPTHLIKTRGQQATLRCSPISGHTSVYWYQQALGLGLQFLLWYDEGEERNRGNFPPRFSGRQFPNYSSELNVNALELEDSALYLCASSYLVAYEQYFGPGTRLTVT.